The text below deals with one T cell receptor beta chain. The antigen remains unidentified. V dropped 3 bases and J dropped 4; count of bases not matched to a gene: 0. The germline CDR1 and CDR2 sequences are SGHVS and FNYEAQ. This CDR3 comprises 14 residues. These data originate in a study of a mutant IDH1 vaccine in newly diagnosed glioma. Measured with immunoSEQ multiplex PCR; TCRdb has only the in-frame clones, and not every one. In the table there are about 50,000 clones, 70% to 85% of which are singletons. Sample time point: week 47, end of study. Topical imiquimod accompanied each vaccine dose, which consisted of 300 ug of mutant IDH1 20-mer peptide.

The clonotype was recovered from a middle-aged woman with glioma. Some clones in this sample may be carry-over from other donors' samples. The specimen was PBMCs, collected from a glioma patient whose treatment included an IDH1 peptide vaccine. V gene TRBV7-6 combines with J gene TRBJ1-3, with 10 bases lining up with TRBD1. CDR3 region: CASSLGQGGNTIYF. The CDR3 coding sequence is TGTGCCAGCAGCTTGGGACAGGGGGGAAACACCATATATTTT.